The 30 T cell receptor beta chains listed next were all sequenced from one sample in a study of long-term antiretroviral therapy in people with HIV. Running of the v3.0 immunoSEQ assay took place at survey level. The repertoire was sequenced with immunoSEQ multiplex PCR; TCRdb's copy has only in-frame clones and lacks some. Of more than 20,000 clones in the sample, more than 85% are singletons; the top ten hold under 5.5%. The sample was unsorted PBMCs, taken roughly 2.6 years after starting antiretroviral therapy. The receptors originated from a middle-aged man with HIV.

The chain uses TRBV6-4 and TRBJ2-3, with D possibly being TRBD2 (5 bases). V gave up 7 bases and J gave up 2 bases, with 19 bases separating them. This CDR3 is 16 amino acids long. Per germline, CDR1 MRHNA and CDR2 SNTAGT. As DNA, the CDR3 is TGTGCCAGCACCCAAACCCCCCCGGACTTCACAGATACGCAGTATTTT. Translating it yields CASTQTPPDFTDTQYF.

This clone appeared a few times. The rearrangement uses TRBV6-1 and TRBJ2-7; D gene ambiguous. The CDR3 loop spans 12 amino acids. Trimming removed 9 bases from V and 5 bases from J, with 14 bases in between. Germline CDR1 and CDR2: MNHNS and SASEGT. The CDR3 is CASLSTWNEQYF. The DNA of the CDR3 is TGTGCCAGTCTTTCGACTTGGAACGAGCAGTACTTC.

The CDR3 spells CATSSGTGVSYEQYF. CDR3 coding DNA: TGTGCCACCAGTTCCGGGACAGGGGTCTCCTACGAGCAGTACTTC. The chain links TRBV15 to TRBJ2-7; 10 bases align to TRBD1. Germline CDR1 and CDR2: LNHNV and YYDKDF (reference sequence). The V and J ends lost 6 bases and 0 bases, in that order; junction bases with no gene match: 5. The CDR3 loop spans 15 amino acids.

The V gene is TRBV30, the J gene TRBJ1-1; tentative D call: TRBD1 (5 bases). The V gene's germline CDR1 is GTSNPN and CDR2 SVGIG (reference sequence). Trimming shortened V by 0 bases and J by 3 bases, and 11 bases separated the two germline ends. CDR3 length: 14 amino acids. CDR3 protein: CAWSVTRGDTEAFF. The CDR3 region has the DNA TGTGCCTGGAGTGTAACCCGGGGGGACACTGAAGCTTTCTTT.

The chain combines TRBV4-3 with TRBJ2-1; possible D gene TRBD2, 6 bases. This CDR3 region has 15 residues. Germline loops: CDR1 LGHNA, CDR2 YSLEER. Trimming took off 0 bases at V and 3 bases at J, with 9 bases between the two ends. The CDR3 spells CASSQDGTFYNEQFF. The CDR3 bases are TGCGCCAGCAGCCAAGACGGGACTTTCTACAATGAGCAGTTCTTC.

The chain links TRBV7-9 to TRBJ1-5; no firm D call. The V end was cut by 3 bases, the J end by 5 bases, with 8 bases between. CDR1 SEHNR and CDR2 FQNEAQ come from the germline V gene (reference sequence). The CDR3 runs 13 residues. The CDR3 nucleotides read TGTGCCAGCAGCTTCCAGTCCGATCAGCCCCAGCATTTT. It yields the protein CASSFQSDQPQHF.

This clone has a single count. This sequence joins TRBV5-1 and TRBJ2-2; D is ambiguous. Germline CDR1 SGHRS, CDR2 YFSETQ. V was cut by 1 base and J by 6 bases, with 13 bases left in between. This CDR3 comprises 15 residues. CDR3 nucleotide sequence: TGCGCCAGCAGCTTGTCCCAAAGCCAGCCCGGGGAGCTGTTTTTT. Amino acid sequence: CASSLSQSQPGELFF.

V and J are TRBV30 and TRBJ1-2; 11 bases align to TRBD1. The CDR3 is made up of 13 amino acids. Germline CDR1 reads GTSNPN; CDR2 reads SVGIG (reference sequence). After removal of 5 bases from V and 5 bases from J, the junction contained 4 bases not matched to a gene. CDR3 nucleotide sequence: TGTGCCTGGCGGGACAGGGGGGGTTATGGCTACACCTTC. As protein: CAWRDRGGYGYTF.

The CDR3 bases are TGTGCCAGCAGCCCGGGACTAGCGGAATACAATGAGCAGTTCTTC. Translating gives CASSPGLAEYNEQFF. The V gene is TRBV11-3, the J gene TRBJ2-1, with TRBD2 matching 11 bases. The germline CDR1 and CDR2 sequences are SGHNT and YENEEA. The CDR3 runs 15 residues. The V gene end was trimmed by 5 bases and the J gene end by 4 bases; junction bases not matched to a gene: 4. Variable domain in full (rest from reference TRBV11-3 and TRBJ2-1): EAGVVQSPRYKIIEKKQPVAFWCNPISGHNTLYWYLQNLGQGPELLIRYENEEAVDDSQLPKDRFSAERLKGVDSTLKIQPAELGDSAVYLCASSPGLAEYNEQFFGPGTRLTVL.

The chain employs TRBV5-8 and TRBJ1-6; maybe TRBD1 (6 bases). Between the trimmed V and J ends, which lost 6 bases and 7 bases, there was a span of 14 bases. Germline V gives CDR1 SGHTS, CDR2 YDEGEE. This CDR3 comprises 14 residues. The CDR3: CASILGQPNSPLHF. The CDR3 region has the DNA TGTGCCAGCATCCTCGGACAGCCCAATTCACCCCTCCACTTT. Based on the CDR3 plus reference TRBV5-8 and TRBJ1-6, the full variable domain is EAGVTQSPTHLIKTRGQQATLRCSPISGHTSVYWYQQALGLGLQFLLWYDEGEERNRGNFPPRFSGRQFPNYSSELNVNALELEDSALYLCASILGQPNSPLHFGNGTRLTVT.

In DNA, the CDR3 is TGTGCCAGCAGTCCTACCCAAGACAGGGGGGACCAGCCCCAGCATTTT. Translated, it gives CASSPTQDRGDQPQHF. The chain links TRBV2 to TRBJ1-5, with 9 bases lining up with TRBD1. Germline loops: CDR1 SNHLY, CDR2 FYNNEI. Losses at the gene ends were 5 bases for V and 7 bases for J; bases not matched to a gene: 12. The CDR3 covers 16 residues.

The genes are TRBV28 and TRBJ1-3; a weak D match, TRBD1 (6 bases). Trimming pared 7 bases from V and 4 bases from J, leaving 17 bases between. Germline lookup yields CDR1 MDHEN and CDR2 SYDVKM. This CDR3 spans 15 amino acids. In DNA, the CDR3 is TGTGCCAGCACCTTCGGACAGTATTTAGGAAACACCATATATTTT. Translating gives CASTFGQYLGNTIYF.

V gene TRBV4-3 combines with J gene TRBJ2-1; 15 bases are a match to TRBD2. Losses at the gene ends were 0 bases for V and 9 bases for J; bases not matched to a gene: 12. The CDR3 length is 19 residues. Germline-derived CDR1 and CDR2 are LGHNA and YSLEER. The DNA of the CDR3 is TGCGCCAGCAGCCAAGATAATCCCCCTGGACTAGCGGGAGGGGTTGAGCAGTTCTTC. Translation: CASSQDNPPGLAGGVEQFF.

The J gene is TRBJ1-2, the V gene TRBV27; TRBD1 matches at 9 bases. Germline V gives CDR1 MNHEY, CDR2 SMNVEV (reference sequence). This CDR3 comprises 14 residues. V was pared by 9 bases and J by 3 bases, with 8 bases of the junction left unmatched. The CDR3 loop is CASNPGQGDYGYTF. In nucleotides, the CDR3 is TGTGCCAGTAACCCGGGACAGGGTGACTATGGCTACACCTTC.

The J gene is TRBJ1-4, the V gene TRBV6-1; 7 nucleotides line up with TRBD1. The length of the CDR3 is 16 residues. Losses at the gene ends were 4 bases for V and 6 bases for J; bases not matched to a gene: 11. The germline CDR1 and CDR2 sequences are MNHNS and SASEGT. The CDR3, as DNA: TGTGCCAGCAGTGTACACACGCAGGGGGTGGATGAAAAACTGTTTTTT. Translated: CASSVHTQGVDEKLFF.

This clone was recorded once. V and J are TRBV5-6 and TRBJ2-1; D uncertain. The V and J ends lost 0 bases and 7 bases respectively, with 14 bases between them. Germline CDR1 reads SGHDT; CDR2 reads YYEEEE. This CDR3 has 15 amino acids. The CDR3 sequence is CASSLAVNAGNEQFF. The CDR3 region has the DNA TGTGCCAGCAGCTTGGCGGTCAACGCTGGGAATGAGCAGTTCTTC. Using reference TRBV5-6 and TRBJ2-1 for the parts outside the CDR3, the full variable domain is DAGVTQSPTHLIKTRGQQVTLRCSPKSGHDTVSWYQQALGQGPQFIFQYYEEEERQRGNFPDRFSGHQFPNYSSELNVNALLLGDSALYLCASSLAVNAGNEQFFGPGTRLTVL.

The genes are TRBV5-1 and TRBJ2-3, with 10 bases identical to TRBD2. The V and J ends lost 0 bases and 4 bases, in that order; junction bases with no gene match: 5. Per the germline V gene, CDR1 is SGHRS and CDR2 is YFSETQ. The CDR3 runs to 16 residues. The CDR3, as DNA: TGCGCCAGCAGCTTGGGACTAGCGGGTTTCCCAGATACGCAGTATTTT. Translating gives CASSLGLAGFPDTQYF.

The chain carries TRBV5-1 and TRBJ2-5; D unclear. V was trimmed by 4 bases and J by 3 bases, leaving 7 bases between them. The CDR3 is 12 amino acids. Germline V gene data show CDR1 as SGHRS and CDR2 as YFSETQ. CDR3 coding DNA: TGCGCCAGCAGCGTGCCGGAAGAGACCCAGTACTTC. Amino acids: CASSVPEETQYF. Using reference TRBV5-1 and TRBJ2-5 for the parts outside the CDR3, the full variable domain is KAGVTQTPRYLIKTRGQQVTLSCSPISGHRSVSWYQQTPGQGLQFLFEYFSETQRNKGNFPGRFSGRQFSNSRSEMNVSTLELGDSALYLCASSVPEETQYFGPGTRLLVL.

CDR3 DNA: TGTGCCAGCAGCCAACAGCTCTGGGGCGGGGAGCTGTTTTTT. It codes for CASSQQLWGGELFF. The chain couples TRBV11-2 to TRBJ2-2; D unresolved. The CDR3 runs to 14 residues. V was cut by 5 bases and J by 7 bases, with 14 bases left in between. Looked up from germline, CDR1 is SGHAT and CDR2 is FQNNGV.

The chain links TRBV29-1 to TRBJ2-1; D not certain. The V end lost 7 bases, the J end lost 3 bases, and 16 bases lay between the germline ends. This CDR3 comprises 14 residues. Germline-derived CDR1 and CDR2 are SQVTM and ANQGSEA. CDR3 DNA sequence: TGCAGCGCTCATGATCTGGGTCTCTACAATGAGCAGTTCTTC. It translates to CSAHDLGLYNEQFF.

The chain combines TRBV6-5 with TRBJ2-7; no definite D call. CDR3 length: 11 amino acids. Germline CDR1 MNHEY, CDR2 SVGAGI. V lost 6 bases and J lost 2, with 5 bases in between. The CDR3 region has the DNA TGTGCCAGCAGGGGGACCTACGAGCAGTACTTC. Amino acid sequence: CASRGTYEQYF.

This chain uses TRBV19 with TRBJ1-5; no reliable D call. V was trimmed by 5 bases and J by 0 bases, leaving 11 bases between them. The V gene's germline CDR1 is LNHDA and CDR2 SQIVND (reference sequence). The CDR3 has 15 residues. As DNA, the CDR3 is TGTGCCAGTAGTCGAGGGCTATATAGCAATCAGCCCCAGCATTTT. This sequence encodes CASSRGLYSNQPQHF.

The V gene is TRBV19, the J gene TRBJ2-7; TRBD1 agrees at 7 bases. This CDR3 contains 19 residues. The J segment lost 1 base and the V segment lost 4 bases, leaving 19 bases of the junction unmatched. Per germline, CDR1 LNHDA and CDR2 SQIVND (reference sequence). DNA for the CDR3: TGTGCCAGTAGTAACAGGGGTGTTAGCCGGGCCTTTACGTCCTACGAGCAGTACTTC. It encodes CASSNRGVSRAFTSYEQYF.

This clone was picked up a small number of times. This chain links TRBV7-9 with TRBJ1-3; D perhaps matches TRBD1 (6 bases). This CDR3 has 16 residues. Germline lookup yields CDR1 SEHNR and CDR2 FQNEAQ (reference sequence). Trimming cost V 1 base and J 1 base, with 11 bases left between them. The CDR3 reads CASSLVGARSGNTIYF. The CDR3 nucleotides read TGTGCCAGCAGCTTAGTGGGGGCGAGGTCTGGAAACACCATATATTTT.

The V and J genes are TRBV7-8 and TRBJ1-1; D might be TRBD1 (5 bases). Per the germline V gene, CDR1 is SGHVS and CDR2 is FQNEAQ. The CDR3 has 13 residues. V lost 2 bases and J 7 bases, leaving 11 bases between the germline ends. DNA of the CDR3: TGTGCCAGCAGCTTACACGGGGACGGTGAAGCTTTCTTT. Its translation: CASSLHGDGEAFF.

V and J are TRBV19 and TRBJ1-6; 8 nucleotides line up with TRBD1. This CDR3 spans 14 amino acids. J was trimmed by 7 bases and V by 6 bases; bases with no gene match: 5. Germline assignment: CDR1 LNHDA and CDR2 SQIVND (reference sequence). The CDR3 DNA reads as TGTGCCAGTAGAAGGGACAGGCGAAATTCACCCCTCCACTTT. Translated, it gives CASRRDRRNSPLHF.

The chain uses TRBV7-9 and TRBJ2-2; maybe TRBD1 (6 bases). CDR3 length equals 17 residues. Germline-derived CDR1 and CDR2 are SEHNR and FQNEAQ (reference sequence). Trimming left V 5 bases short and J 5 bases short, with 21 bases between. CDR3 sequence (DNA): TGTGCCAGCAGCCCACCGGGACACTTCGTAGGGACCGGGGAGCTGTTTTTT. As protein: CASSPPGHFVGTGELFF. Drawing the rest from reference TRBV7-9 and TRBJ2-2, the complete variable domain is DTGVSQNPRHKITKRGQNVTFRCDPISEHNRLYWYRQTLGQGPEFLTYFQNEAQLEKSRLLSDRFSAERPKGSFSTLEIQRTEQGDSAMYLCASSPPGHFVGTGELFFGEGSRLTVL.

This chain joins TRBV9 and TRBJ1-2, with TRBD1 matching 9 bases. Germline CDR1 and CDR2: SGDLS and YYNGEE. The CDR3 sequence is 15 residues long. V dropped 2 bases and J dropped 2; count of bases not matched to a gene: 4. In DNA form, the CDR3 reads TGTGCCAGCAGCGTCCGGGACAGGGCGAACTATGGCTACACCTTC. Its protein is CASSVRDRANYGYTF.

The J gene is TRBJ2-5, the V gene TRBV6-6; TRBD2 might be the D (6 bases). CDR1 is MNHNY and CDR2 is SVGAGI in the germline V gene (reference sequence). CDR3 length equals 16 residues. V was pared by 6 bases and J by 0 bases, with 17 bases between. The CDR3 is CASRAAGWGYQETQYF. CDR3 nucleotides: TGTGCCAGCAGGGCTGCGGGGTGGGGGTACCAAGAGACCCAGTACTTC.

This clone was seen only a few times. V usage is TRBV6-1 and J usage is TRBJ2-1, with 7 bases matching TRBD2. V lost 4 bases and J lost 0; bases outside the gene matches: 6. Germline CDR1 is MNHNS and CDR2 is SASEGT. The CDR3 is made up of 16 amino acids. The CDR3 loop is CASSALAQSSYNEQFF. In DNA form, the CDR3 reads TGTGCCAGCAGTGCACTAGCGCAGAGCTCCTACAATGAGCAGTTCTTC.